These T cell receptor beta chains were read from a single sample in a study of blood T cell repertoires in COVID-19. This table comes from immunoSEQ multiplex PCR, and its TCRdb copy is limited to in-frame clones, with some not included. Seen here are about 73,000 clones, roughly nine tenths observed once, and the top ten hold approximately 10%. The sample taken for sequencing was peripheral blood. The receptors derive from a man at least 80 years old with acute or convalescent COVID-19. Each CDR3 is given with its conserved first and last residue. Each record gives: clone size, J gene, D gene, V gene, CDR3 DNA, CDR3 protein. A D gene is named only where the DNA matches it firmly. Size is stated for part of the rows, as once, few or many counts, or as a class when the clone is expanded.

>.|TRBJ1-1|TRBD1|TRBV7-3
TGTGCCAGCAGCCCGTCCCGGGACAGGGTCGCTGAAGCTTTCTTT
CASSPSRDRVAEAFF
>.|TRBJ2-3|.|TRBV27
TGTGCCAGCAGTCACCCAGGGACAAGCACAGATACGCAGTATTTT
CASSHPGTSTDTQYF
>once|TRBJ2-1|TRBD1|TRBV5-4
TGTGCCAGCAGCTTCCGTACAGGGACAGGGGGAGAGCAGTTCTTC
CASSFRTGTGGEQFF
>.|TRBJ1-1|TRBD1|TRBV6-5
TGTGCCAGCCACCCGGGGCGACAGGGGAACACTGAAGCTTTCTTT
CASHPGRQGNTEAFF
>once|TRBJ1-2|.|TRBV30
TGTGCCTGCCTACGATCTAACTATGGCTACACCTTC
CACLRSNYGYTF
>.|TRBJ2-7|TRBD2|TRBV18
TGTGCCAGCTCACCTGGACTAGCGGGGACCAACTACGAGCAGTACTTC
CASSPGLAGTNYEQYF
>.|TRBJ2-1|TRBD1|TRBV5-4
TGTGCCAGCACGCTGGGACAGGGAAGCTACAATGAGCAGTTCTTC
CASTLGQGSYNEQFF
>.|TRBJ2-1|.|TRBV18
TGTGCCAGCTCCCAACAGGGCTACTCCTACAATGAGCAGTTCTTC
CASSQQGYSYNEQFF
>.|TRBJ2-1|.|TRBV5-6
TGTGCCAGCAGCTTAGGTAGGTTGAGGGAGCAGTTCTTC
CASSLGRLREQFF
>.|TRBJ1-3|.|TRBV30
TGTGCCTGGAGTGTATATAACTCCAGGCGCTCTGGAAACACCATATATTTT
CAWSVYNSRRSGNTIYF
>.|TRBJ2-3|TRBD2|TRBV7-9
TGTGCCAGCAGCCCGGCGACTAGCGGGGGGCCGGGAGATACGCAGTATTTT
CASSPATSGGPGDTQYF
>.|TRBJ2-7|.|TRBV20-1
TGCAGTGCTAGTGACGGGTCCACCTCCTTCGACGAGCAGTACTTC
CSASDGSTSFDEQYF
>.|TRBJ2-3|TRBD1|TRBV18
TGTGCCAGCTCTCTTGGCGTCGGGACAGGGCCCACAGATACGCAGTATTTT
CASSLGVGTGPTDTQYF
>once|TRBJ2-5|.|TRBV24-1
TGTGCCACCAGTGAGGGGGCCCAAGAGACCCAGTACTTC
CATSEGAQETQYF
>.|TRBJ1-2|.|TRBV12-3/TRBV12-4
TGTGCCAGCAGCCTACCACCCGGCTACACCTTC
CASSLPPGYTF
>.|TRBJ1-2|.|TRBV5-4
TGTGCCAGCAGCTCAGGACAGTATGGCTACACCTTC
CASSSGQYGYTF
>.|TRBJ1-3|.|TRBV6-5
TGTGCCAGCAGTTACTCAGGGGCTCGCTCTGGAAACACCATATATTTT
CASSYSGARSGNTIYF
>.|TRBJ1-5|.|TRBV3-1/TRBV3-2
TGTGCCAGCAGCCAAGATCTGACATCACGGCCCCAGCATTTT
CASSQDLTSRPQHF
>.|TRBJ2-2|.|TRBV10-1
TGCGCCAGCAGTGCACAAAACACCGGGGAGCTGTTTTTT
CASSAQNTGELFF
>.|TRBJ2-3|TRBD2|TRBV9
TGTGCCAGCAGCGTGGCGCGGGGGGGCACAGATACGCAGTATTTT
CASSVARGGTDTQYF
>.|TRBJ1-4|.|TRBV30
TGTGCCTGGAGTGTTAGATTGGTTAATGAAAAACTGTTTTTT
CAWSVRLVNEKLFF
>.|TRBJ2-3|TRBD2|TRBV11-3
TGTGCCAGCAGCTTAGGACTAGCGGAGACCACAGATACGCAGTATTTT
CASSLGLAETTDTQYF
>.|TRBJ2-1|TRBD2|TRBV5-1
TGCGCCAGCACCAAAAGGACTAGCGGAGAGGAGCAGTTCTTC
CASTKRTSGEEQFF
>.|TRBJ2-7|TRBD2|TRBV5-1
TGCGCCAGCAGCAGGACTAGCGGATCCTACGAGCAGTACTTC
CASSRTSGSYEQYF
>.|TRBJ2-3|.|TRBV4-2
TGTGCCAGCAGCCAAGAGACGACAGGTGGGTACCAAGATACGCAGTATTTT
CASSQETTGGYQDTQYF
>.|TRBJ1-5|TRBD1|TRBV5-6
TGTGCCAGCAGCTTGGGGGACAGGGCCAATCAGCCCCAGCATTTT
CASSLGDRANQPQHF
>once|TRBJ1-1|.|TRBV5-1
TGCGCCAGCAGAGCGGGGCAGGAGCACACTGAAGCTTTCTTT
CASRAGQEHTEAFF
>.|TRBJ2-1|.|TRBV29-1
TGCAGCGTTCGCCCGGGACTTAACTACAATGAGCAGTTCTTC
CSVRPGLNYNEQFF
>.|TRBJ1-1|.|TRBV14
TGTGCCAGCAGCCAAGTACAGGGTGGTCGAACTGAAGCTTTCTTT
CASSQVQGGRTEAFF
>.|TRBJ2-2|TRBD1|TRBV19
TGTGCCAGTGCAGGGGGCTTGAACACCGGGGAGCTGTTTTTT
CASAGGLNTGELFF
>.|TRBJ2-5|.|TRBV7-2
TGTGCCAGCAGCTTCCCGGGAGTAGAGACCCAGTACTTC
CASSFPGVETQYF
>once|TRBJ2-1|.|TRBV24-1
TGTGCCACCAGTGGCTACGGGGACTCACGCTCCTACAATGAGCAGTTCTTC
CATSGYGDSRSYNEQFF
>.|TRBJ1-6|.|TRBV19
TGTGCCAGTAGTATACAATACGTCTCTAAAGGGGTCTCCTCTGCCCTCCACTTT
CASSIQYVSKGVSSALHF
>.|TRBJ1-6|TRBD1|TRBV7-8
TGTGCCAGCAGCCTAACCGGGACAGGGGTCTCTAATTCACCCCTCCACTTT
CASSLTGTGVSNSPLHF
>.|TRBJ1-1|.|TRBV2
TGTGCCAGCACCGGGGGGCCGGGGGGTGAAGCTTTCTTT
CASTGGPGGEAFF
>.|TRBJ2-2|TRBD2|TRBV19
TGTGCCAGTAGTAGGTCGGGACTAGCGGGGGGGCCGTCGGGGGAGCTGTTTTTT
CASSRSGLAGGPSGELFF
>.|TRBJ2-7|.|TRBV2
TGTGCCAGCAACAGATTTTCCTACGAGCAGTACTTC
CASNRFSYEQYF
>.|TRBJ2-3|TRBD2|TRBV5-1
TGCGCCAGCAGCTTGGATCCCCAGCGGGGGGGCTCAGATACGCAGTATTTT
CASSLDPQRGGSDTQYF
>.|TRBJ2-2|TRBD2|TRBV5-1
TGCGCCAGCAGCATGCCCGGACTAGCGGGAGGGCCAAAAACCGGGGAGCTGTTTTTT
CASSMPGLAGGPKTGELFF
>.|TRBJ2-1|.|TRBV30
TGTGCCTGGAGTGTACCCGGGACTGAGGGGTTCTTC
CAWSVPGTEGFF
>.|TRBJ1-1|.|TRBV7-9
TGTGCCAGCAGCTTAGCGGGGTACCCGGGGACTGAAGCTTTCTTT
CASSLAGYPGTEAFF
>.|TRBJ2-1|.|TRBV19
TGTGCCAGTACTCACCAACTAGAAGGGGAGCAGTTCTTC
CASTHQLEGEQFF
>.|TRBJ1-3|.|TRBV2
TGTGCCAGCAGGAACAGGGTCTCTGGAAACACCATATATTTT
CASRNRVSGNTIYF
>.|TRBJ2-1|.|TRBV5-1
TGCGCCAGCAGCTTGGAAGGAGCGGAGTTCTTC
CASSLEGAEFF
>.|TRBJ2-3|TRBD1|TRBV5-8
TGTGCCAGCAGCCTTCTAGGTACAGGGGGCGCCGCAGATACGCAGTATTTT
CASSLLGTGGAADTQYF